Sequencing of this TCR beta chain was carried out in a study of T cell responses to AZD1222 COVID-19 vaccine. Study-wide results and caveats: Baseline antibody screening turned up just a handful of seropositive AZD1222 recipients. Regions left unmutated in variants are reportedly the target of nearly half of spike-specific TCRs. In a largely white British group with more females than males, clonal diversity was possibly underestimated.

Here immunoSEQ multiplex PCR was the method, and the copy in TCRdb shows in-frame clones only, minus some. The sample lists roughly 150,000 clones, roughly nine tenths seen once, with 6.9% in the top ten. About this clone: Its antigen is not known.

Germline loops: CDR1 MNHEY, CDR2 SVGEGT. The V end lost 6 bases, the J end lost 3 bases, and 11 bases lay between the germline ends. The CDR3 is 13 amino acids. The gene calls are TRBV6-2 or TRBV6-3 and TRBJ1-1; weak D call: TRBD1 (6 bases). The starting material was peripheral blood, obtained on day 0 of AZD1222 vaccination. The receptor was isolated from an adult in good health. CDR3 sequence (DNA): TGTGCCAGCAGCTGGGACACTTACACTGAAGCTTTCTTT. Translating gives CASSWDTYTEAFF.